A selection of T cell receptor beta chains follows, all from one sample in a study of OX40 agonist ivuxolimab in advanced cancers. Method: immunoSEQ multiplex PCR; TCRdb's copy keeps in-frame clones and lacks some. There are some 78,000 clones in the sample; approximately 90% occur only once, and around 0.5% lies in the top ten. The source was CD4+ or CD8+ T cells sorted from blood, collected in a trial of the OX40 agonist ivuxolimab. The receptors here all came from an adult with an advanced solid tumor such as melanoma, head and neck, liver or kidney cancer. The CDR3 runs from the conserved cysteine through the conserved F or W. A D gene is named only where the DNA matches it firmly. Only part of the rows carry a size: once, few, many, or a class if the clone is expanded.

TRBJ1-3	NA	TRBV5-4	TRBD1	TGTGCCAGCAGCGGGGACAGAGCTGGAAACACCATATATTTT	CASSGDRAGNTIYF
TRBJ2-7	NA	TRBV2	NA	TGTGCCAGCAGTCCAACTCCCCCGGGGGCGTCAGAGCAGTACTTC	CASSPTPPGASEQYF
TRBJ1-1	NA	TRBV7-2	NA	TGTGCCAGCAGCTTAGTTTTCTGGGGGGGGAACACTGAAGCTTTCTTT	CASSLVFWGGNTEAFF
TRBJ2-1	NA	TRBV4-1	TRBD2	TGCGCCAGCAGCCAAGATCGGTGGGGGGGATACAATGAGCAGTTCTTC	CASSQDRWGGYNEQFF
TRBJ1-1	NA	TRBV5-1	TRBD1	TGCGCCAGCAAGGACAGGCAGGAAAACACTGAAGCTTTCTTT	CASKDRQENTEAFF
TRBJ1-2	NA	TRBV7-2	NA	TGTGCCAGCAGCTTATTTAGTACCTATGGCTACACCTTC	CASSLFSTYGYTF
TRBJ1-2	NA	TRBV5-5	NA	TGTGCCAGCAGCCCGGCGGGGTTTACCTATGGCTACACCTTC	CASSPAGFTYGYTF
TRBJ2-3	NA	TRBV5-6	TRBD1	TGTGCCAGCAGCCCCCCTCCGAGGGGGCCAGATACGCAGTATTTT	CASSPPPRGPDTQYF
TRBJ1-2	NA	TRBV2	NA	TGTGCCAGCACTATACTGACACCGAGCTATGGCTACACCTTC	CASTILTPSYGYTF
TRBJ2-3	NA	TRBV14	NA	TGTGCCAGCAGCCAAGATAAGGGTTCAGATACGCAGTATTTT	CASSQDKGSDTQYF
TRBJ1-5	NA	TRBV10-3	NA	TGTGCCATCAGCCCCCAACGGGGTGGGGATCAGCCCCAGCATTTT	CAISPQRGGDQPQHF
TRBJ2-6	NA	TRBV10-2	TRBD2	TGCGCCAGCAGTGTGACTAGCGGGAGAAGCTCTGGGGCCAACGTCCTGACTTTC	CASSVTSGRSSGANVLTF
TRBJ2-2	NA	TRBV5-1	NA	TGCGCCAGCAGCTTGGGGGAGCTCAGAGAGCTGTTTTTT	CASSLGELRELFF
TRBJ1-3	NA	TRBV4-2	NA	TGTGCCAGCAGCTTCGGGGGCTCTGGAAACACCATATATTTT	CASSFGGSGNTIYF
TRBJ2-5	NA	TRBV5-4	NA	TGTGCCAGCAGCTTAGAGAACAGGGAGACCCAGTACTTC	CASSLENRETQYF
TRBJ2-2	NA	TRBV5-4	TRBD1	TGTGCCAGCAGCCGGGACAGAAACACCGGGGAGCTGTTTTTT	CASSRDRNTGELFF
TRBJ2-5	NA	TRBV5-4	NA	TGTGCCAGCAGCCCGTGGGGGGCCGATGCGAAGACCCAGTACTTC	CASSPWGADAKTQYF
TRBJ1-5	NA	TRBV5-1	TRBD1	TGCGCCAGCAGCCTGGGGACAGGGGGTACTACGCCCCAGCATTTT	CASSLGTGGTTPQHF
TRBJ1-2	NA	TRBV6-1	NA	TGTGCCACCGAGGGGTATGGCTACACCTTC	CATEGYGYTF
TRBJ1-2	NA	TRBV5-1	NA	TGCGCCAGCAGCTGGGACGGGGACTATGGCTACACCTTC	CASSWDGDYGYTF
TRBJ2-3	once	TRBV9	TRBD1	TGTGCCAGCGGGGGACAGAGGAGCGCAGATACGCAGTATTTT	CASGGQRSADTQYF
TRBJ2-7	NA	TRBV5-1	NA	TGCGCCAGCAGCTTGAAGAACGGTCCCTACGAGCAGTACTTC	CASSLKNGPYEQYF
TRBJ2-1	NA	TRBV9	NA	TGTGCCAGCAGCCCTAAGGGACTGAGCTCCTACAATGAGCAGTTCTTC	CASSPKGLSSYNEQFF
TRBJ2-1	once	TRBV7-3	NA	TGTGCCAGCAGCCTCTCAGGGGAGGGTGAGCAGTTCTTC	CASSLSGEGEQFF
TRBJ2-1	NA	TRBV15	TRBD2	TGTGCCACCAGCTCGAATATCTTTAGCGGGGGGAATTACAATGAGCAGTTCTTC	CATSSNIFSGGNYNEQFF
TRBJ2-3	NA	TRBV19	NA	TGTGCCAGTAGTATGGCGGGCAGCACAGATACGCAGTATTTT	CASSMAGSTDTQYF
TRBJ2-3	few	TRBV18	TRBD2	TGTGCCAGCTCATCAGTAGCGGGGGGTACTTCTAGCACAGATACGCAGTATTTT	CASSSVAGGTSSTDTQYF
TRBJ2-3	NA	TRBV7-3	TRBD1	TGTGCCAGCAGCTCACAGGGGAGCGGCACAGATACGCAGTATTTT	CASSSQGSGTDTQYF
TRBJ2-1	NA	TRBV7-8	TRBD1	TGTGCCAGCAGCTTACCTCTTAGACAGGGGGGATACAATGAGCAGTTCTTC	CASSLPLRQGGYNEQFF
TRBJ1-2	few	TRBV16	NA	TGTGCCAGCAGCCAGAGGAGGGATGATGGCTACACCTTC	CASSQRRDDGYTF
TRBJ1-6	NA	TRBV5-1	NA	TGCGCCAGCCAAAGAGACGGACTTAATTCACCCCTCCACTTT	CASQRDGLNSPLHF
TRBJ1-4	NA	TRBV5-4	NA	TGTGCCAGCAGCGTTAAAAGGGGAGATAATGAAAAACTGTTTTTT	CASSVKRGDNEKLFF
TRBJ1-1	NA	TRBV14	NA	TGTGCCAGCAGCCAAGAAACGGGCGGAGAAGCTTTCTTT	CASSQETGGEAFF
TRBJ2-1	NA	TRBV6-5	NA	TGTGCCAGCCGGGGGAGCTCCTACAATGAGCAGTTCTTC	CASRGSSYNEQFF
TRBJ1-1	once	TRBV15	NA	TGTGCCACCAGCAGTGAGAGGAGGCAGACTGAAGCTTTCTTT	CATSSERRQTEAFF
TRBJ1-1	NA	TRBV7-2	TRBD1	TGTGCCAGCAGCGCACGGACAGGGAAGGTGAACACTGAAGCTTTCTTT	CASSARTGKVNTEAFF
TRBJ2-3	once	TRBV7-2	NA	TGTGCCAGCAGCTTAGCGGGGGGCCGCACAGATACGCAGTATTTT	CASSLAGGRTDTQYF
TRBJ1-4	few	TRBV7-9	NA	TGTGCCAGCAGCTTAATGGAAGGGGAAAAACTGTTTTTT	CASSLMEGEKLFF
TRBJ1-4	NA	TRBV18	NA	TGTGCCAGCTCACCACCGTCTAATGAAAAACTGTTTTTT	CASSPPSNEKLFF
TRBJ2-1	once	TRBV28	NA	TGTGCCAGCAGTTTAAGACGCACTGACAATGAGCAGTTCTTC	CASSLRRTDNEQFF
TRBJ1-2	NA	TRBV11-2	TRBD1	TGTGCCAGCAGCTCACAGGGGGCCTATGGCTACACCTTC	CASSSQGAYGYTF